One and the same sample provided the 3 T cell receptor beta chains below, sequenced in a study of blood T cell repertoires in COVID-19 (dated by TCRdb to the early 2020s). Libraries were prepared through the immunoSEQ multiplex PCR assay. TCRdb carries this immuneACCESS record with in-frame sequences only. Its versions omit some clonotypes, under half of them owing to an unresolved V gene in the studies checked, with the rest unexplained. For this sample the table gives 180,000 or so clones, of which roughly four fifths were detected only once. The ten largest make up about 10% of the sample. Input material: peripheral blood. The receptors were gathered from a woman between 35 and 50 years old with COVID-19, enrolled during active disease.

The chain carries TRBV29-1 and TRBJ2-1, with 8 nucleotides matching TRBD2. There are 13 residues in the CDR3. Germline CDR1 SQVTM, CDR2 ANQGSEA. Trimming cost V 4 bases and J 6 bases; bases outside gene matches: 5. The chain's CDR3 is CSVAGLAGNEQFF. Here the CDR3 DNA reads TGCAGCGTTGCCGGACTAGCCGGCAATGAGCAGTTCTTC.

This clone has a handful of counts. The CDR3 DNA reads TGTGCCAGCAGCCCCTGGGGACAGGGGACGACTGGGGCCAACGTCCTGACTTTC. Protein: CASSPWGQGTTGANVLTF. This sequence joins TRBV9 and TRBJ2-6; TRBD1 agrees at 10 bases. This CDR3 has 18 amino acids. V shed 4 bases and J 2 bases; nucleotides not matched to a gene: 9. Germline V gene data show CDR1 as SGDLS and CDR2 as YYNGEE.

CDR3 region: CAWAGQKYEKLFF. Written as DNA, the CDR3 is TGTGCCTGGGCGGGACAGAAATATGAAAAACTGTTTTTT. The chain recombines TRBV30 with TRBJ1-4, with 7 bases lining up with TRBD1. This CDR3 spans 13 amino acids. Germline trimming cut 5 bases from V and 6 bases from J; bases unmatched to any gene: 6. Germline-derived CDR1 and CDR2 are GTSNPN and SVGIG (reference sequence).